One and the same sample provided the 7 T cell receptor beta chains below, sequenced in a study of identical twins. One entry per CDR3 protein results from TCRdb running MiXCR on the 5' RACE reads. The data contain some 320,000 distinct CDR3 sequences, roughly an eighth of them singletons. Separately, the same data were catalogued under a study of yellow fever vaccine responses in identical twins.

The sample was CD8+ T cells sorted from blood. Source of these receptors: a woman aged 18-29 years in good health.

This clonotype was detected only a few times. The V and J genes are TRBV12-3 or TRBV12-4 and TRBJ1-2; D is unclear. The CDR3 runs to 13 residues. V dropped 5 bases and J dropped 5 bases, with 12 bases sitting between them. The CDR3 sequence is CASSHPGLYGYTF. The CDR3 DNA is TGTGCCAGCAGTCACCCGGGCCTTTATGGCTACACCTTC.

Only a few counts were recorded for this clonotype. The chain joins TRBV20-1 to TRBJ1-4; D is possibly TRBD1 (6 bases). Germline loops: CDR1 DFQATT, CDR2 SNEGSKA (reference sequence). V lost 6 bases and J lost 3, with 14 bases in between. This CDR3 region has 14 residues. The CDR3 loop reads CSAPSGTPNEKLFF. CDR3 nucleotide sequence: TGCAGTGCCCCAAGTGGGACACCTAATGAAAAACTGTTTTTT.

This clonotype has at least ten counts. The V gene is TRBV7-9, the J gene TRBJ2-1, with unresolved D. Per germline, CDR1 SEHNR and CDR2 FQNEAQ (reference sequence). Trimming removed 1 base from V and 0 bases from J, with 13 bases in between. The CDR3 totals 17 residues. CDR3 protein: CASSLGWLRSSYNEQFF. CDR3 DNA sequence: TGTGCCAGCAGCTTAGGTTGGCTCAGGAGCTCCTACAATGAGCAGTTCTTC.

This clonotype was detected a few times. The chain has TRBV20-1 and TRBJ2-7, with D perhaps matching TRBD1 or TRBD2 (6 bases each). CDR1 DFQATT and CDR2 SNEGSKA come from the germline V gene (reference sequence). The length of the CDR3 is 14 residues. Trimming cost V 6 bases and J 3 bases, with 18 bases left between them. CDR3 DNA sequence: TGCAGTGCCGTGCCTAGGGGGGCGATCTACGAGCAGTACGTC. Translation gives CSAVPRGAIYEQYV.

This clonotype was seen many times. The chain employs TRBV20-1 and TRBJ2-1; TRBD2 aligns across 10 bases. V was pared by 2 bases and J by 10 bases, with 8 bases of the junction left unmatched. The CDR3 has 14 residues. Germline CDR1 and CDR2: DFQATT and SNEGSKA (reference sequence). The chain's CDR3 is CSARLGLASPEQFF. The CDR3 nucleotides are TGCAGTGCTAGACTGGGACTAGCGTCTCCGGAGCAGTTCTTC.

This clonotype was seen only a few times. The chain links TRBV15 to TRBJ2-1; 13 nucleotides align to TRBD2. The CDR3 extends over 16 amino acids. Per germline, CDR1 LNHNV and CDR2 YYDKDF (reference sequence). The junction had 7 bases not matched to a gene; V was cut back by 5 bases and J by 6 bases. The chain's CDR3 is CATSGSRTSGGNEQFF. The CDR3 DNA is TGTGCCACCAGCGGAAGCAGGACTAGCGGGGGCAATGAGCAGTTCTTC.

Written as DNA, the CDR3 is TGCAGTGCTCGATCACTAGCGGGAGATCACGAGCAGTACTTC. Protein: CSARSLAGDHEQYF. The V and J genes are TRBV20-1 and TRBJ2-7; TRBD2 matches 11 bases. The CDR3 is made up of 14 amino acids. CDR1 and CDR2 from the germline V gene are DFQATT and SNEGSKA (reference sequence). V lost 5 bases, J lost 5 bases, and 8 bases stayed unmatched.